Described below is a single T cell receptor beta chain sequence and its context. The antigen it binds to is not known. No base quality values were provided; no much bigger clone lies one nucleotide off. Library preparation was by the immunoSEQ multiplex PCR assay. For the multiplex PCR, a mixture combining 60 forward primers for TCR Vbeta segments and 13 reverse primers for TCR Jbeta segments was used. The CDR3 region of rearranged TCR beta genes was amplified from genomic DNA by a multiplex PCR assay. Amplified TCR beta libraries were sequenced as 87-base-pair reads on the Illumina HiSeq System. Processing in the source paper ran as follows. In a later analysis, tens of millions of unique TCR beta chains were counted across the roughly 670 repertoires, and about 10 million of these chains were shared by at least two donors. Raw reads were error-corrected and collapsed into unique sequences with a nearest-neighbor algorithm that merged closely related sequences to remove PCR and sequencing errors. Alignment of CDR3 sequences to IMGT reference sequences was used to assign V, D and J gene segments. For a sequence to be retained, at least a six-nucleotide match to both a V gene segment and a J gene segment was required. Rearrangements were classified as productive when the CDR3 lacked stop codons and remained in frame with V and J, and all other rearrangements were classified as non-productive. Following IMGT convention, CDR3 was defined as the stretch from the second conserved V-encoded cysteine to the conserved J-encoded phenylalanine. In an earlier analysis of 500 to 650 of the donors, sequences lacking an unambiguous match to a single V gene segment were excluded. In an earlier analysis of 587 of the donors, V segments were called functional above 56.7% productive rearrangements and were called segregating when the between-donor standard deviation exceeded 5%. A statistical classification framework was built to diagnose cytomegalovirus status from the catalog of TCR beta chain sequences. V and J gene assignment, in a later analysis, came from comparing TCR nucleotide sequences with IMGT/GENE-DB human TR gene sequences. Using the TCRdist pipeline, a later analysis assigned CDR3 sequences along with most-parsimonious VDJ recombination scenarios. In a later analysis, each TCR beta chain was defined by its CDR3 amino acid sequence together with its V-gene family, and reads without a unique V-gene family were excluded. A later analysis removed several hundred highly shared, low-generation-probability nucleotide sequences to deal with suspected cross-contamination and a sequencing artifact. For each public chain, a later analysis derived a clonal expansion index from normalized ranks of inferred template counts within each repertoire. In a later analysis, generation probabilities were computed with a VDJ recombination model fitted to out-of-frame rearrangements, and the resulting probabilities were checked against IGoR. In a later analysis, hypergeometric tests were used to score TCR-TCR, TCR-HLA and TCR-CMV co-occurrence, with a repertoire-size bias correction applied to TCR pairs. To estimate false discovery rates, a later analysis permuted the HLA or CMV assignments 20 times. In a later analysis, co-occurring TCRs were grouped using DBSCAN, with TCRdist sequence similarity added in when clustering inside HLA-allele-positive subsets. Co-occurrence clustering excluded repertoires with fewer than 30,000 or more than 120,000 public chains, plus five with anomalous nucleotide sharing. As stored in TCRdb, this immuneACCESS dataset retains in-frame rearrangements with V and J assigned. A fraction of the clones does not appear; measured against another copy, unresolved V genes explain less than half of the discrepancy, and the remainder lacks a known reason. V and J calls plus clone size are reproduced from that table; the DNA served to infer D and trimming. Counted in this sample were around 170,000 clones; 81% of them appeared once. Around 4% of the sample is taken by the ten largest.

CDR3 length: 13 amino acids, cysteine to phenylalanine. This entry keeps only the CDR3 DNA: 39 bases, framed from base 1. The junction carries 14 bases between V and J, which are trimmed by 7 bases and 5 bases respectively. As encoded in the germline V gene, CDR1 is SGHTA while CDR2 is FQGNSA. The source of the sample is a study of cytomegalovirus exposure and HLA in healthy donors (dated by TCRdb to about 2017). Concerning the study at large: In an earlier analysis of about 560 of the donors, approximately 300 Gb of sequence data and 117 million unique TCR beta sequences from 150 million to 200 million T cells were reported. Typing coverage differed by locus: A, B, C, DRB1 and DQB1 were typed in about 629-640 donors, DQA1 in approximately 520, DPA1 in around 600, and DPB1 in approximately 450. Class I and class II HLA loci were covered by the typing at four-digit resolution. All discovery cohort repertoires had been generated on a single sequencing platform. An early release that covered roughly 600 HLA-typed donors contained approximately 300 gigabases of sequencing data and 70 million to 100 million unique TCR sequences. The T cell repertoires of 666 subjects were profiled by immunosequencing and related to cytomegalovirus serostatus. A later analysis re-analyzed previously published TCR beta repertoires from several hundred donors and added high-resolution HLA genotyping to study TCR occurrence patterns. Five DR-DQ haplotypes were treated as single units for association and clustering because of strong linkage in the cohort. Donor age, sex, ethnicity and CMV serostatus were compiled alongside the repertoire data. On average, roughly 200,000 unique TCR beta nucleotide sequences were sequenced per donor among 398 genotyped donors of the cohort, with roughly 18% of those sequences being non-productive. A separate validation cohort of over a hundred different subjects was used in addition to the roughly 670-subject first cohort. In a later genetic analysis, genome-wide SNP genotypes for about 65% of the roughly 670 donors were used, and that subset was treated as a discovery cohort. In the later analysis, no new phenotypic data were used to find candidate immune exposures; instead, reliance was placed on TCR beta sequences and their occurrence across donors. The study combined high-throughput TCR immunosequencing, statistical association of individual TCRs with disease status, and machine learning to predict cytomegalovirus infection status. Of the 300 to 450 genotyped donors, approximately 82% fell in the genetic ancestry cluster associated with self-reported Caucasian donors. To decide whether each TCR beta V gene segment behaved as functional or pseudogenic, an earlier analysis of approximately 620 of the donors relied on high-throughput TCR beta sequencing. The study aimed to test whether signatures of past pathogen exposure could be identified by cataloging public T cell receptors.

General findings and caveats noted by the study authors: At a false discovery rate of 0.05, a later analysis linked roughly 17,000 TCR beta sequences to specific HLA alleles. A few of the identified cytomegalovirus-associated TCR beta chains were confirmed in vitro to be specific for cytomegalovirus antigens. According to a later analysis, parvovirus B19, influenza, CMV and Epstein-Barr virus appeared linked to several top co-occurrence clusters. In an earlier analysis of more than 450 of the donors, most TCR beta V segments were observed in productive rearrangements about 87% or about 30% of the time, broadly matching IMGT annotations. Compared with the roughly 670-donor mean, donors in an Asian-associated ancestry cluster had fewer N-insertions in productive TCRs, according to a later genetic analysis. Because counts were too low, seventeen rarely observed V segments, including chromosome 9 orphons, were excluded from the earlier analysis of around 590 of the donors. While some public TCRs were present in many individuals, most TCR sequences turned up only very rarely across donors. A later genetic analysis associated a missense DCLRE1C variant with V-gene and J-gene trimming of TCR beta chains, and an independent cohort replicated the association. Strong co-occurrence of HLA alleles, especially DR and DQ, made assigning TCR associations to individual alleles difficult. HLA typing was unavailable for some donors at each locus, so association tests used only the typed subset. In a later analysis, HLA-associated TCR beta chains showed more clonal expansion and lower generation probabilities than non-associated chains that were equally common. The classifier was reported to diagnose cytomegalovirus status with high specificity and sensitivity in both the original and validation cohorts. A group of highly shared sequence variants was considered likely to be a technical artifact of the sequencing pipeline. A further reported finding was that TCR beta sequences accurately predicted the HLA-A and HLA-B alleles for most subjects in the first cohort. Roughly uniform sequencing depth across donors was assumed in presence/absence analyses, although this assumption may not hold. In a later analysis, TCR association rates were found to vary across HLA loci, with the most associated TCRs seen for DRB1 alleles and the fewest for HLA-C alleles. For the cohort, immune exposure information was limited to CMV serostatus. Correlated functional status among segregating V segments might be attributable to linkage disequilibrium, but an unknown experimental factor could not be ruled out. Most CMV-associated TCR beta chains appeared to be HLA-restricted in a later analysis, and the HLA associations seemed to be driven largely by CMV exposure. A total of fewer than 200 TCR beta chains were listed by the study as associated with cytomegalovirus. It was suggested by the authors that the approach could potentially be generalized to other disease states and immunological phenotypes. The cohort was sequenced for TCR beta chains only, and without alpha or paired-chain data the features that could be detected were limited. The 87-base-pair reads could not distinguish some IMGT-functional V segments, including TRBV6-2 and TRBV6-3, so those segments were excluded.

In total, 500 to 700 healthy bone marrow donors made up the cohort. At the time of sampling, all cohort members were nominally healthy, though unrecorded immune exposures were likely present. The donor was CMV seronegative and belonged to the group of 352 seronegative cohort members. A peripheral blood sample was collected from each donor, and TCR beta sequencing was performed on peripheral blood mononuclear cells. Genomic DNA extraction from the blood cell samples was performed with the Qiagen DNeasy Blood Extraction Kit. The specimen sequenced was PBMCs. Recombination connected TRBV7-2 to TRBJ1-2, with TRBD1 perhaps the D gene, on 5 matching bases. This receptor was identified in a man in his fifties in good health and CMV-seronegative. The sequenced DNA: TGTGCCAGCACCCAGCAGGGATGGTATGGCTACACCTTC. This codes for CASTQQGWYGYTF.